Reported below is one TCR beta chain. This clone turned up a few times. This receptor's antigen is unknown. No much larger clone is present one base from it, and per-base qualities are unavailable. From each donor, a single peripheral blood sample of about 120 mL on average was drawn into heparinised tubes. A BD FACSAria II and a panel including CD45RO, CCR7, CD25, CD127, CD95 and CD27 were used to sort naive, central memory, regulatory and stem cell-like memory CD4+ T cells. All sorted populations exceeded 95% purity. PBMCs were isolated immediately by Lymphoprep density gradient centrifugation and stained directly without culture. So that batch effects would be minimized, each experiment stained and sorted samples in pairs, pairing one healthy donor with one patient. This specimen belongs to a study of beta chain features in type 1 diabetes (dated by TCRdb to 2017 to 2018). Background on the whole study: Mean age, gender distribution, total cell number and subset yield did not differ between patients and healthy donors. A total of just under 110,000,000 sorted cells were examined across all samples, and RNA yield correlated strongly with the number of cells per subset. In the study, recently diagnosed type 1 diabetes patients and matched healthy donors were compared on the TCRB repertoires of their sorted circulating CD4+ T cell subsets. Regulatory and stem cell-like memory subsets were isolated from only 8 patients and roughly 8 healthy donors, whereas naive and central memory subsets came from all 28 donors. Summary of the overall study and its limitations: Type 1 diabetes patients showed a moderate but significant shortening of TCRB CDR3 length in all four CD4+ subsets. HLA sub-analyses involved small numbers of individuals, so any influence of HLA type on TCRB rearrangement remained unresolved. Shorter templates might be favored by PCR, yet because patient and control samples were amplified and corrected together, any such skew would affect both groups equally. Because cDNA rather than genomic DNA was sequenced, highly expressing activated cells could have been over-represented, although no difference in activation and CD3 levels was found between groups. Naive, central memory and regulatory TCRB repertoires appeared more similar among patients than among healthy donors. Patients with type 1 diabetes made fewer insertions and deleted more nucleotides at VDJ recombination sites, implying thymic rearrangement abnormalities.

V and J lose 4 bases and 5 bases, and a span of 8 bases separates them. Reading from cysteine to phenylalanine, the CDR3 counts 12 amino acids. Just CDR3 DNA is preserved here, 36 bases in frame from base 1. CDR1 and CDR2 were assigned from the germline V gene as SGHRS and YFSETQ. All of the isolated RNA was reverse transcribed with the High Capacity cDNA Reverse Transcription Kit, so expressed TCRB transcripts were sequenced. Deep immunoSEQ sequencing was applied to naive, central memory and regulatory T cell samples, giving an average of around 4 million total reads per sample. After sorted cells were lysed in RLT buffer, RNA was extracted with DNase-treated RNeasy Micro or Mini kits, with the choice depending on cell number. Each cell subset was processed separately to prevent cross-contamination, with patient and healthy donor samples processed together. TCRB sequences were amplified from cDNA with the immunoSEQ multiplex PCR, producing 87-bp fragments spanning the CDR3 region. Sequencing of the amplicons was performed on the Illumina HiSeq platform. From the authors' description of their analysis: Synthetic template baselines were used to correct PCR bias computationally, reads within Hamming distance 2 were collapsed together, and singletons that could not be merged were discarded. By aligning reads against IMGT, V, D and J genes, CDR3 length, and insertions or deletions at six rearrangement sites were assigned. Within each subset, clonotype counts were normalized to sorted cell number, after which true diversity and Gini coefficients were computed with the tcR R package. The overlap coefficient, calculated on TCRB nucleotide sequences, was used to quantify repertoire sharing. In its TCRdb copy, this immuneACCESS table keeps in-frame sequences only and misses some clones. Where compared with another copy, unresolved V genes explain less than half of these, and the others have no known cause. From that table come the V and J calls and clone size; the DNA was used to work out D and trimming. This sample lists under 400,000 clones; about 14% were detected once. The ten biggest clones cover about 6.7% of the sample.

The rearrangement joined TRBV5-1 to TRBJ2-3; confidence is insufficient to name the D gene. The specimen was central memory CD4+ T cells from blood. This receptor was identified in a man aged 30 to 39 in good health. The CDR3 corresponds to CASSRPRDTQYF. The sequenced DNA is TGCGCCAGCAGCCGCCCGCGAGATACGCAGTATTTT. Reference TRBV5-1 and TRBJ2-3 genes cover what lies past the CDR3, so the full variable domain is KAGVTQTPRYLIKTRGQQVTLSCSPISGHRSVSWYQQTPGQGLQFLFEYFSETQRNKGNFPGRFSGRQFSNSRSEMNVSTLELGDSALYLCASSRPRDTQYFGPGTRLTVL.